The sequence of this T cell receptor (beta chain) was determined in a study of regulatory T cells in long-lasting Graves disease. Across the study: Persistence in Graves' disease denoted antithyroid drug use beyond 5 years alongside positive TSH receptor antibodies.

Findings and caveats of the study: When disease was persistent, TRBV28, TRBJ1-2 and TRBJ2-5 were the favored segments. Comparison showed that persistent patients shared more public clonotypes (about 2,800) than new patients (966). Study of thyroid tissue was not done, with only peripheral blood studied.

For TCR beta, libraries came from iRepertoire HTBI primers and Arm-PCR of CDR3 regions. TCRdb reprocessed the multiplex PCR reads via MiXCR and lists one record per CDR3 protein. The table has over 650,000 distinct CDR3 sequences, 30% seen once. Comment on this clonotype: The antigen is not known.

The CDR3 totals 16 residues. V shed 0 bases and J 4 bases; nucleotides not matched to a gene: 9. Germline V gene data show CDR1 as GTSNPN and CDR2 as SVGIG (reference sequence). Specified time point: persistent/refractory GD, antithyroid drugs over 5 years with positive TRAb. The TCR library was made from RNA that had been extracted from PBMCs in TRIzol. The chain couples TRBV30 to TRBJ2-5, with 9 bases lining up with TRBD2. The sequencing here drew on peripheral blood mononuclear cells (PBMCs), taken when the disease was refractory, from a patient treated with antithyroid drugs. The receptor comes from a female donor with Graves disease. The CDR3 bases are TGTGCCTGGAGTGTGGGGGTAGCGGGAGTTGGAGAGACCCAGTACTTC. Protein sequence: CAWSVGVAGVGETQYF.